Here is one TCR beta chain with its context. The antigen remains unidentified. The source of the sample is a study of T cell responses to AZD1222 COVID-19 vaccine. Regarding the study as a whole: Donors were chiefly white British, with a greater number of females, and clonal diversity was perhaps underestimated.

Assay used: immunoSEQ multiplex PCR; TCRdb lists only in-frame clones, some missing. The sample shows 130,000 to 150,000 clones, more than 85% of them seen only once. The CDR3 totals 15 residues. Germline V CDR1 and CDR2: LNHDA, SQIVND (reference sequence). Unmatched junction bases numbered 6, after V lost 2 bases and J lost 6 bases. The clonotype was recovered from an adult in good health. The gene calls are TRBV19 and TRBJ1-5; 8 positions match TRBD1. Here the sequenced sample was peripheral blood, taken on day 0 of AZD1222 vaccination. The CDR3 DNA sequence: TGTGCCAGTAGTATACAGGGGGCATCGGTTCAGCCCCAGCATTTT. It is translated as CASSIQGASVQPQHF.